This TCR beta chain originates from a study of T cell responses to AZD1222 COVID-19 vaccine. J lost 3 bases, V lost 0 bases, and 7 bases had no gene match. The V gene's germline CDR1 is LNHDA and CDR2 SQIVND (reference sequence). The CDR3 runs 17 residues. The repertoire was sequenced with immunoSEQ multiplex PCR; TCRdb's copy has only in-frame clones and lacks some. The sample has roughly 180,000 clones, around 94% seen once. The clonotype comes from an adult who received the AZD1222 COVID-19 vaccine. The sequences come from peripheral blood, collected 28 days after the second AZD1222 dose. This chain connects TRBV19 to TRBJ2-4; 8 bases match TRBD1. The CDR3 region is CASSIEGARGLKNIQYF. The CDR3 nucleotides are TGTGCCAGTAGTATAGAAGGGGCCAGGGGGCTCAAAAACATTCAGTACTTC.